The next 32 T cell receptor beta chains were all read from a single sample in a study of cytomegalovirus exposure and HLA in healthy donors (dated by TCRdb to about 2017). Receptor libraries were prepared by the immunoSEQ multiplex PCR assay. The multiplex PCR relied on a mix of 60 forward primers for TCR Vbeta segments and 13 reverse primers for TCR Jbeta segments. TCRdb obtained this table from immuneACCESS and retained in-frame rearrangements with V and J assigned. These tables miss some clones; where compared with another copy, unresolved V genes account for less than half of the shortfall, and the remainder is unexplained. The sample records around 260,000 clones, about four fifths of which are singletons. About 0.28% of the sample is taken by the ten largest. The specimen sequenced was PBMCs. The receptors shown here come from a girl aged 2 to 9 in good health and CMV-seronegative.

The chain recombines TRBV7-3 with TRBJ2-1, with D possibly TRBD2 on 6 matching bases. The V and J ends lost 2 bases and 12 bases respectively, with 20 bases between them. The germline CDR1 and CDR2 sequences are SGHTA and FQGTGA. This CDR3 has 15 residues. Here the CDR3 reads CASSLGSGRTMTQFF. DNA of the CDR3: TGTGCCAGCAGCTTAGGTAGCGGTAGAACAATGACGCAGTTCTTC.

The CDR3 is CASSPLRDRDPDTQYF. In DNA form, the CDR3 reads TGTGCCAGCAGCCCACTCCGGGACAGGGATCCAGATACGCAGTATTTT. The chain is built from TRBV5-6 and TRBJ2-3; 9 nucleotides match TRBD1. The V segment lost 4 bases and the J segment 4 bases; nucleotides outside the gene matches: 10. Per germline, CDR1 SGHDT and CDR2 YYEEEE. This CDR3 is 16 amino acids long.

The gene calls are TRBV19 and TRBJ1-5; 9 nucleotides align to TRBD1. After removal of 6 bases from V and 4 bases from J, the junction contained 10 bases not matched to a gene. Germline CDR1 LNHDA, CDR2 SQIVND (reference sequence). The CDR3 spans 16 residues. CDR3 loop: CASRSGTGLSNQPQHF. In DNA, the CDR3 is TGTGCCAGTAGGTCCGGGACAGGGCTGTCGAATCAGCCCCAGCATTTT.

The chain is built from TRBV13 and TRBJ1-2, with a weak D call TRBD1 (6 bases). The CDR3 extends over 14 amino acids. CDR1 and CDR2 (germline): PRHDT, FYEKMQ (reference sequence). Trimming removed 2 bases at V and 5 bases at J, with 12 bases between. CDR3 sequence (DNA): TGTGCCAGCAGCTTACGAACAGGGTCGTATGGCTACACCTTC. This encodes CASSLRTGSYGYTF.

V and J are TRBV2 and TRBJ1-2; tentatively, D is TRBD1 (5 bases). CDR3 length equals 15 residues. Per germline, CDR1 SNHLY and CDR2 FYNNEI. V shed 6 bases and J shed 0 bases, with 14 bases lying between them. The CDR3 loop is CASRQKTASNYGYTF. The CDR3 coding sequence is TGTGCCAGCAGACAGAAGACAGCCTCTAACTATGGCTACACCTTC.

This clone showed up just once. The same CDR3 also results from other DNA sequences found in this sample. The chain recombines TRBV29-1 with TRBJ2-7; TRBD2 matches at 7 bases. Unmatched junction bases numbered 0, after V lost 4 bases and J lost 3 bases. In germline, CDR1 is SQVTM, CDR2 ANQGSEA. The CDR3 contains 11 residues. The CDR3 bases are TGCAGCGTTGGGGGGGGCTACGAGCAGTACTTC. Its protein is CSVGGGYEQYF.

V usage is TRBV5-5 and J usage is TRBJ2-6, with 10 bases fitting TRBD1. Germline lookup yields CDR1 SGHKS and CDR2 YYEKEE (reference sequence). The V and J ends lost 3 bases and 0 bases, in that order; junction bases with no gene match: 0. This CDR3 comprises 16 residues. Here the CDR3 DNA reads TGTGCCAGCAGCTGGACAGGGGGCTCTGGGGCCAACGTCCTGACTTTC. Translation gives CASSWTGGSGANVLTF.

This clone was seen only once. V is TRBV7-3 and J is TRBJ2-1; a possible D gene is TRBD2 (9 bases). CDR3 length: 18 residues. From germline, CDR1 is SGHTA and CDR2 FQGTGA. Trimming left V 4 bases short and J 7 bases short, with 26 bases between. In DNA, the CDR3 is TGTGCCAGCAGCTCACCGTCCAGGGGGCTAGCGGGAAAAAATGAGCAGTTCTTC. Translation gives CASSSPSRGLAGKNEQFF.

The V and J genes are TRBV7-7 and TRBJ2-5, with a possible D match to TRBD1 (5 bases). Germline lookup yields CDR1 SSHAT and CDR2 FNYEAQ (reference sequence). Trimming took 7 bases from V and 5 from J, leaving 14 bases between them. The CDR3 is 13 residues long. CDR3 in DNA: TGTGCCAGCACCCTAGGGGTCGGTGAGACCCAGTACTTC. Translated, it gives CASTLGVGETQYF.

The chain uses TRBV28 and TRBJ2-4; TRBD1 is a possible D gene (6 bases). The V end lost 1 base, the J end lost 6 bases, and 19 bases lay between the germline ends. The CDR3 loop spans 17 amino acids. From germline, CDR1 is MDHEN and CDR2 SYDVKM. The CDR3 DNA reads TGTGCCAGCAGTTTATATCAGGGGAGTGGGCGAGGAAACATTCAGTACTTC. Translation gives CASSLYQGSGRGNIQYF.

The CDR3 is CASSLAAAHIYNEQFF. CDR3 nucleotides: TGTGCCAGCAGCTTAGCGGCGGCTCATATTTACAATGAGCAGTTCTTC. The chain is built from TRBV7-9 and TRBJ2-1; no clear D gene. Trimming took off 0 bases at V and 4 bases at J, with 13 bases between the two ends. The germline CDR1 and CDR2 sequences are SEHNR and FQNEAQ (reference sequence). The CDR3 consists of 16 residues.

This rearrangement joins TRBV30 to TRBJ2-7; weak D call: TRBD2 (6 bases). Trimming stripped 3 bases from V and 3 bases from J, with 15 bases between. The germline V gene has CDR1 GTSNPN and CDR2 SVGIG (reference sequence). The length of the CDR3 is 14 residues. The CDR3 here is CAWSRTGLSYEQYF. CDR3 nucleotides: TGTGCCTGGAGCAGAACGGGACTGAGCTACGAGCAGTACTTC.

The gene calls are TRBV7-9 and TRBJ1-1, with a possible D match to TRBD1 (6 bases). V dropped 8 bases and J dropped 8 bases, with 18 bases sitting between them. Germline V lookup: CDR1 SEHNR, CDR2 FQNEAQ (reference sequence). This CDR3 spans 13 amino acids. CDR3 residues: CASQLFRGGEAFF. The CDR3 region has the DNA TGTGCCAGCCAGCTATTCAGGGGTGGAGAAGCTTTCTTT.

The chain uses TRBV27 and TRBJ2-3; TRBD1 matches at 7 bases. CDR1 is MNHEY, CDR2 SMNVEV, per germline (reference sequence). The trim removed 7 bases at V and 3 bases at J, leaving 16 bases unmatched. CDR3 length: 17 residues. CDR3 protein: CASTLYPGQLSTDTQYF. For the CDR3, the DNA is TGTGCCAGCACCCTTTACCCGGGACAGCTTTCTACAGATACGCAGTATTTT.

The CDR3 DNA reads TGTGCCAGCAGCTTATCAGGGGTCAAAAACATTCAGTACTTC. Protein: CASSLSGVKNIQYF. The rearrangement links TRBV7-9 to TRBJ2-4; D might be TRBD1 (6 bases). This CDR3 comprises 14 residues. V was cut by 2 bases and J by 3 bases, with 8 bases left in between. In germline, CDR1 is SEHNR, CDR2 FQNEAQ (reference sequence).

The chain employs TRBV6-5 and TRBJ1-2; weak D call: TRBD1 (5 bases). This CDR3 has 14 residues. Germline V gene data show CDR1 as MNHEY and CDR2 as SVGAGI. Between the trimmed V and J ends, which lost 0 bases and 6 bases, there was a span of 11 bases. The CDR3 coding sequence is TGTGCCAGCAGTTACTCTGGCAGGGAGGATGGCTACACCTTC. Translated, it gives CASSYSGREDGYTF.

A few counts support this clone. V is TRBV19 and J is TRBJ2-5, with D maybe TRBD1 (6 bases). The closer fit of TRBJ2-7 to the DNA end suggests the J call may be wrong. Germline V gene sequence: CDR1 LNHDA, CDR2 SQIVND (reference sequence). The CDR3 sequence is 15 residues long. CDR3: CASRKGGALYYEQYF. In nucleotides, the CDR3 is TGTGCCAGTAGGAAAGGGGGAGCCCTCTACTACGAGCAGTACTTC.

This rearrangement joins TRBV28 to TRBJ1-6, with 7 nucleotides matching TRBD1. The trim removed 4 bases at V and 11 bases at J, leaving 8 bases unmatched. Germline assignment: CDR1 MDHEN and CDR2 SYDVKM. The CDR3 length is 14 residues. The CDR3 protein is CASSSVNRGPPLHF. The CDR3 DNA reads as TGTGCCAGCAGTTCGGTGAACAGGGGTCCACCCCTCCACTTT. Combining the CDR3 with reference TRBV28 and TRBJ1-6 gives the whole variable domain DVKVTQSSRYLVKRTGEKVFLECVQDMDHENMFWYRQDPGLGLRLIYFSYDVKMKEKGDIPEGYSVSREKKERFSLILESASTNQTSMYLCASSSVNRGPPLHFGNGTRLTVT.

A note on this clone: Other nucleotide sequences from this sample produce the same CDR3. The V gene is TRBV27, the J gene TRBJ2-2, with D possibly matching TRBD1 (6 bases). This CDR3 contains 14 residues. The germline V and J ends were trimmed by 4 bases and 4 bases, with 10 bases remaining between them. Germline V gene lookup returns CDR1 MNHEY and CDR2 SMNVEV (reference sequence). This CDR3 is CASSSGTTTGELFF. The CDR3 DNA follows: TGTGCCAGCAGTTCCGGGACAACCACCGGGGAGCTGTTTTTT.

This CDR3 reads CASSSGPGQGKYEQYF. CDR3 DNA sequence: TGTGCCAGCAGCTCCGGTCCGGGACAGGGAAAATACGAGCAGTACTTC. This chain joins TRBV7-9 and TRBJ2-5, with 9 bases fitting TRBD1. The assigned J gene may be wrong: the sequence end matches TRBJ2-7 better. The CDR3 has 16 amino acids. CDR1 is SEHNR and CDR2 is FQNEAQ in the germline V gene (reference sequence).

The V and J genes are TRBV29-1 and TRBJ1-5; D unclear. Germline CDR1 and CDR2: SQVTM and ANQGSEA. This CDR3 region has 13 residues. V gave up 5 bases and J gave up 3 bases, with 11 bases separating them. The CDR3, as DNA: TGCAGCGTTCTGTCAGGTCACAATCAGCCCCAGCATTTT. Protein sequence: CSVLSGHNQPQHF.

The chain uses TRBV2 and TRBJ2-1; D is possibly TRBD2 (6 bases). Trimming cost V 6 bases and J 7 bases, with 22 bases left between them. This CDR3 spans 16 amino acids. The germline V gene has CDR1 SNHLY and CDR2 FYNNEI. CDR3 DNA: TGTGCCAGCAGCCATCCAAGACTAGGGGTCGGGAATGAGCAGTTCTTC. Translating it yields CASSHPRLGVGNEQFF.

V and J are TRBV5-4 and TRBJ1-6; D is undetermined. CDR1 and CDR2 (germline): SGHNT, YYREEE (reference sequence). This CDR3 spans 16 amino acids. V lost 2 bases, J lost 0 bases, and 9 bases lay in between. CDR3 in DNA: TGTGCCAGCAGCTTACGGAGGAGCTCCTATAATTCACCCCTCCACTTT. It encodes CASSLRRSSYNSPLHF.

V usage is TRBV4-1 and J usage is TRBJ2-5; 8 bases match TRBD1. V lost 1 base, J lost 5 bases, and 3 bases stayed unmatched. Germline CDR1 and CDR2: MGHRA and YSYEKL. This CDR3 is built from 14 residues. The CDR3 region has the DNA TGCGCCAGCAGCCAAGGGACAGGGAGTGAGACCCAGTACTTC. Encoded protein: CASSQGTGSETQYF.

The J gene is TRBJ1-1, the V gene TRBV19; tentatively, D is TRBD1 (6 bases). The germline V gene has CDR1 LNHDA and CDR2 SQIVND (reference sequence). The CDR3 spans 12 residues. Trimming removed 11 bases from V and 1 base from J, with 11 bases in between. The CDR3 spells CASGQPNTEAFF. The CDR3, as DNA: TGTGCCTCGGGACAACCGAACACTGAAGCTTTCTTT.

This clone appeared a single time. This sequence joins TRBV5-1 and TRBJ2-5, with D possibly matching TRBD1 (6 bases). This CDR3 is built from 14 residues. Trimming removed 1 base from V and 7 bases from J, with 14 bases in between. Per germline, CDR1 SGHRS and CDR2 YFSETQ. The DNA of the CDR3 is TGCGCCAGCAGCTTGATAACAGGGCCGGCGACCCAGTACTTC. Protein product: CASSLITGPATQYF.

J is TRBJ1-1 and V is TRBV2; no reliable D call. CDR1 SNHLY and CDR2 FYNNEI come from the germline V gene. Trimming shortened V by 5 bases and J by 1 base, and 17 bases separated the two germline ends. This CDR3 has 16 amino acids. CDR3 in amino acids: CASSPPELAPNTEAFF. The CDR3 DNA reads as TGTGCCAGCAGTCCCCCCGAGTTAGCCCCGAACACTGAAGCTTTCTTT.

This clone was picked up a small number of times. V and J are TRBV9 and TRBJ2-1; the match to TRBD2 covers 9 bases. The junction had 16 bases not matched to a gene; V was cut back by 3 bases and J by 6 bases. Germline CDR1 reads SGDLS; CDR2 reads YYNGEE. The CDR3 loop spans 18 amino acids. The chain's CDR3 is CASSALAGGPGRVNEQFF. The CDR3 region has the DNA TGTGCCAGCAGCGCCCTGGCGGGAGGGCCGGGACGGGTCAATGAGCAGTTCTTC.

This chain uses TRBV27 with TRBJ2-3, with D perhaps matching TRBD2 (5 bases). The CDR3 contains 16 residues. Looked up from germline, CDR1 is MNHEY and CDR2 is SMNVEV (reference sequence). Deletions cut 3 bases from V and 4 bases from J, with 17 bases between. The CDR3 nucleotides read TGTGCCAGCAGTTTGGTACGGACTGCGGGTGCAGATACGCAGTATTTT. Protein: CASSLVRTAGADTQYF.

The chain joins TRBV28 to TRBJ2-7; maybe TRBD1 (6 bases). This CDR3 is 12 amino acids long. V lost 10 bases to trimming and J lost 5 bases, with 15 bases between them. Germline CDR1 is MDHEN and CDR2 is SYDVKM. The CDR3 loop reads CATETNRDEQYF. The CDR3 nucleotides are TGTGCCACCGAAACGAACAGGGACGAGCAGTACTTC.

A single count supports this clone. V is TRBV18 and J is TRBJ2-2; the D gene is possibly TRBD1 (6 bases). Trimming pared 0 bases from V and 8 bases from J, leaving 13 bases between. The germline gives CDR1 KGHSH, CDR2 LQKENI. CDR3 length: 15 amino acids. DNA for the CDR3: TGTGCCAGCTCACCACCCAGGGGAATAGGAGGGGAGCTGTTTTTT. Its protein is CASSPPRGIGGELFF.

CDR3 amino acids: CASSLMGGGLYNEQFF. CDR3 bases: TGTGCCAGCAGCTTAATGGGGGGAGGGCTTTACAATGAGCAGTTCTTC. The chain carries TRBV7-2 and TRBJ2-1; TRBD2 matches at 7 bases. Trimming cost V 2 bases and J 4 bases; bases outside gene matches: 8. This CDR3 is built from 16 residues. Germline V gene data show CDR1 as SGHTA and CDR2 as FQGNSA.